This T cell receptor beta chain came from a study of T cell repertoires in cytomegalovirus infection. Whole-study findings and limits: Carriers of CMV and the relevant HLA type were discriminated by public TCR beta frequency. In two of eight donors, the top clonotype was HLA-C-restricted CMV-specific.

Concerning this clonotype itself: The antigen is undetermined.

The V and J ends lost 5 bases and 4 bases respectively, with 9 bases between them. CDR3 length: 13 residues. TCRdb re-derived calls from the reads in MiXCR, one entry per CDR3 protein. The table records roughly 200,000 distinct CDR3 sequences, 17% of them present only once. The sequencing input was CD8+ T cells from PBMCs. The rearrangement links TRBV12-3 or TRBV12-4 to TRBJ1-5; no clear D. This receptor was obtained from a human donor in good health (CMV status not recorded). Some clones in this sample may be carry-over from other donors' samples. The CDR3 nucleotides read TGTGCCAGCAGTCCCACGATGAATCAGCCCCAGCATTTT. Its protein product is CASSPTMNQPQHF.